This T cell receptor beta chain is drawn from a study of T cells after yellow fever vaccination. Study at large: For low cell numbers, libraries were made with SMART-Seq v4 Ultra Low Input. Notes on the study in general: Contaminating bulk clonotypes could be abundant in FACS-sorted repertoires. Post-booster repertoires contained most primary-vaccination clones again (about 95% CD4, about 90% CD8).

TCRdb re-derived calls from the 5' RACE reads in MiXCR, one entry per CDR3 protein. Here the sample spans some 560,000 distinct CDR3 sequences, 15% to 20% being singletons. In this sample, this clonotype turned up a few times. What it recognizes is unknown. Germline CDR1 is SQVTM and CDR2 is ANQGSEA. Deletions cut 1 base from V and 2 bases from J, with 6 bases between. This CDR3 is 14 amino acids long. The sample consisted of PBMCs, taken 15 days after the yellow fever booster vaccination. The sequence came from a man in his thirties or forties who received the YFV17D yellow fever vaccine. The chain combines TRBV29-1 with TRBJ2-6; weak D call: TRBD2 (6 bases). The CDR3, as DNA: TGCAGCGTTGAAGGGGGGGCTGGGGCCAACGTCCTGACTTTC. Its translation is CSVEGGAGANVLTF. Complete variable domain (other parts from reference TRBV29-1 and TRBJ2-6): SAVISQKPSRDICQRGTSLTIQCQVDSQVTMMFWYRQQPGQSLTLIATANQGSEATYESGFVIDKFPISRPNLTFSTLTVSNMSPEDSSIYLCSVEGGAGANVLTFGAGSRLTVL.